These 8 T cell receptor beta chains share one sample of origin, sequenced in a study of molecular identifiers for immune sequencing clone quantification. TCRdb reanalysed the PCR reads using MiXCR and keeps one entry per CDR3 protein. The table shows just under 650,000 distinct CDR3 sequences, with nearly 20% occurring only once. Sequenced: naive CD8+ T cells from blood, with Jurkat cell RNA spiked in. The subset was: FACS-sorted CD8+CD4-CCR7+CD45RA+ naive T cells. All receptors come from a human donor in good health. Some libraries in this study had Jurkat cell RNA spiked in.

Ten or more counts support this clonotype. This chain connects TRBV6-5 to TRBJ1-5; 11 nucleotides line up with TRBD1. Trimming removed 4 bases from V and 6 bases from J; junction bases left unmatched: 5. Germline CDR1 reads MNHEY; CDR2 reads SVGAGI. The CDR3 runs to 15 residues. DNA of the CDR3: TGTGCCAGCAGTTCAGGACAGGGGGCCGGTCAGCCCCAGCATTTT. Translated, it gives CASSSGQGAGQPQHF.

The gene calls are TRBV6-1 and TRBJ2-5, with a weak D call TRBD2 (6 bases). The CDR3 spans 15 residues. CDR1 and CDR2 from the germline V gene are MNHNS and SASEGT. V was clipped by 6 bases and J by 5 bases, with 19 bases between them. The CDR3 DNA is TGTGCCAGCAGCCTCGGGACTGTCGGCGGGGAGACCCAGTACTTC. Translated: CASSLGTVGGETQYF.

Of note for this clonotype: A junction boundary mismatches the germline segment, possibly from a read error. The rearrangement links TRBV14 to TRBJ2-3; 9 positions agree with TRBD1. CDR3 length equals 15 residues. Germline CDR1 and CDR2: SGHDN and FVKESK. The CDR3 coding sequence is TGTGCCAGCAGCCATGGGACAGGGTACACAGGTACGCAGTATTTT. Translating gives CASSHGTGYTGTQYF.

The chain links TRBV12-3 or TRBV12-4 to TRBJ1-2; no clear D gene. The ends were cut back, 8 bases at V and 4 bases at J, with 11 bases in the middle. This CDR3 contains 12 residues. CDR3 region: CASRWVIYGYTF. The CDR3 DNA is TGTGCCAGCCGGTGGGTCATCTATGGCTACACCTTC.

This clonotype showed up many times. This rearrangement joins TRBV4-3 to TRBJ2-1; D gene uncertain. The ends were cut back, 1 base at V and 9 bases at J, with 22 bases in the middle. The CDR3 runs to 17 residues. Germline assignment: CDR1 LGHNA and CDR2 YSLEER. The CDR3 loop is CASSQAPIRSGDLEQFF. CDR3 in DNA: TGCGCCAGCAGCCAAGCCCCCATTCGATCCGGCGATCTTGAGCAGTTCTTC.

In its sample, this clonotype was seen many times. This chain joins TRBV20-1 and TRBJ2-7; possibly TRBD1 for D (6 bases). CDR3 size: 14 residues. Germline CDR1 DFQATT, CDR2 SNEGSKA (reference sequence). The V end was cut by 6 bases, the J end by 6 bases, with 21 bases between. CDR3 residues: CSATPNRVSGEQYF. DNA for the CDR3: TGCAGTGCAACACCTAACAGGGTATCGGGCGAGCAGTACTTC.

This clonotype showed up many times. The V gene is TRBV6-5, the J gene TRBJ2-3, with no clear D. V was pared by 8 bases and J by 5 bases, with 8 bases between. In germline, CDR1 is MNHEY, CDR2 SVGAGI. The CDR3 extends over 11 amino acids. CDR3 sequence reads: CASLQLDTQYF. CDR3 bases: TGTGCCAGCCTACAGTTAGATACGCAGTATTTT.

This clonotype has a count of ten or more. The chain recombines TRBV6-2 or TRBV6-3 with TRBJ2-3; 10 bases agree with TRBD2. The CDR3 length is 15 residues. CDR1 MNHEY and CDR2 SVGEGT come from the germline V gene. Trimming took 2 bases from V and 5 from J; bases not matched to a gene: 4. CDR3 region: CASSYVAGGQDTQYF. CDR3 nucleotide sequence: TGTGCCAGCAGTTACGTAGCGGGGGGTCAAGATACGCAGTATTTT.